The entry below gives a single T cell receptor (beta chain) sequence along with its context. The antigen is not known. One end of the junction varies from germline; a read error may be responsible. These data are taken from a study of CD8 T cells in ankylosing spondylitis. Study-wide findings and caveats: Characteristic of ankylosing spondylitis blood, it appeared, was a TCR beta motif comprising fewer than 10 highly homologous variants.

In germline, CDR1 is SGHTA, CDR2 FQGTGA. This CDR3 region has 13 residues. One entry per CDR3 protein results from TCRdb running MiXCR on the 5' RACE reads. This sample has about 400,000 distinct CDR3 sequences, with 20% to 25% found just once. Sequencing was done on a sample of blood, either unsorted or a sorted T cell fraction (not recorded which). The chain carries TRBV7-3 and TRBJ1-1, with unresolved D. The sequence was collected from a male donor with ankylosing spondylitis or in good health (not recorded which). The CDR3 bases are TGTGCCAGCAGCCTAACATTCGGGACTGAAGCTTTCTTT. It yields the protein CASSLTFGTEAFF.